A single T cell receptor (beta chain) is shown here with its context. Antigen: not known. Using immunoSEQ multiplex PCR, the repertoire was profiled, and TCRdb retains in-frame clones only, with some absent. The sample carries some 92,000 clones, around 87% recorded once. The CDR3 totals 13 residues. Trimming at V came to 5 bases and at J to 6 bases, leaving 2 bases not matched to a gene. Germline V gene data show CDR1 as MNHEY and CDR2 as SVGAGI. The data were obtained in a study of T cell responses to AZD1222 COVID-19 vaccine. Regarding the study as a whole: Repertoires were collected only later (after the peak T cell response had occurred). Baseline seropositivity occurred in only a handful of AZD1222 recipients. Spike-specific TCR breadth and depth grew following two AZD1222 doses.

The chain joins TRBV6-5 to TRBJ1-4, with 8 bases that match TRBD1. The receptor's source is an adult in good health. The sequences come from peripheral blood, collected on day 0 of AZD1222 vaccination. The CDR3 DNA reads TGTGCCAGCAGTCGACAGGGGCATGAAAAACTGTTTTTT. Its protein is CASSRQGHEKLFF.